This TCR beta chain comes out of a study of T cells after yellow fever vaccination. V lost 7 bases to trimming and J lost 6 bases, with 10 bases between them. Germline V gives CDR1 SNHLY, CDR2 FYNNEI. The CDR3 length is 11 residues. UMIs and a universal primer site were added when TCR cDNA was made by 5'RACE template switching. TCRdb redid the calling of the 5' RACE reads with MiXCR, one entry per CDR3 protein. This table has 500,000 to 650,000 distinct CDR3 sequences, less than 20% appearing once. The table lists this clonotype with a few counts. The sequence came from a man between 18 and 29 years old who received the YFV17D yellow fever vaccine. The material was PBMCs, obtained 5 days after the first yellow fever vaccination. The J gene is TRBJ2-7, the V gene TRBV2, with TRBD2 as a possible D gene (6 bases). The chain's CDR3 is CASTEAGEQYF. The CDR3, as DNA: TGTGCCAGCACCGAAGCGGGCGAGCAGTACTTC. Supplemented by reference TRBV2 and TRBJ2-7, the full variable domain reads EPEVTQTPSHQVTQMGQEVILRCVPISNHLYFYWYRQILGQKVEFLVSFYNNEISEKSEIFDDQFSVERPDGSNFTLKIRSTKLEDSAMYFCASTEAGEQYFGPGTRLTVT.